This T cell receptor beta chain appears in the sequencing data of a study of T cells in localized non-small cell lung cancer. CDR3 size: 14 residues. Germline CDR1 is SGHTA and CDR2 is FQGNSA. Trimming removed 2 bases at V and 4 bases at J, with 9 bases between. This table comes from immunoSEQ multiplex PCR, and its TCRdb copy is limited to in-frame clones, with some not included. Among over 25,000 clones listed, approximately 88% were seen once. This TCR was sampled from a male donor aged 60 or over with stage I lung adenocarcinoma. The rearrangement uses TRBV7-2 and TRBJ1-5; no reliable D call. This material consisted of peripheral blood, taken before any cancer treatment. Here the CDR3 DNA reads TGTGCCAGCAGCTTAAGGCGGCCTAATCAGCCCCAGCATTTT. Protein sequence: CASSLRRPNQPQHF.